Below, 21 T cell receptor beta chains from the same sample are listed, as sequenced in a study of T cells in Graves' hyperthyroidism and ophthalmopathy. TCR beta CDR3 region amplification was performed from RNA transcripts. In the first-round RT-PCR of the TCR CDR3, the HTBI primer set was used. MiXCR was run by TCRdb on the multiplex PCR reads, yielding one entry per CDR3 protein. The table records about 350,000 distinct CDR3 sequences, 14% of them present only once. The sample was blood. The receptors were sampled from a woman in her twenties or thirties with Graves' hyperthyroidism.

V is TRBV12-3 or TRBV12-4 and J is TRBJ2-5; 9 nucleotides agree with TRBD2. V was clipped by 2 bases and J by 13 bases; unmatched bases: 11. CDR3 size: 14 residues. The CDR3 sequence is CASSLRREGQPLYF. In DNA form, the CDR3 reads TGTGCCAGCAGTTTACGGCGGGAGGGCCAGCCGTTGTACTTC.

This chain uses TRBV5-1 with TRBJ2-7; D possibly corresponds to TRBD2 (5 bases). In germline, CDR1 is SGHRS, CDR2 YFSETQ. Between the trimmed V and J ends, which lost 0 bases and 3 bases, there was a span of 16 bases. The CDR3 totals 16 residues. The CDR3, as DNA: TGCGCCAGCAGCTTGGCCATCGGACTTGTCCACTACGAGCAGTACTTC. Protein product: CASSLAIGLVHYEQYF.

This clonotype came up many times. This sequence joins TRBV12-3 or TRBV12-4 and TRBJ2-7, with no clear D. This CDR3 contains 11 residues. The V gene lost 3 bases and the J gene lost 6 bases, with 6 bases spanning the gap. Written as DNA, the CDR3 is TGTGCCAGCAGTTTTGAAATCGAGCAGTACTTC. This codes for CASSFEIEQYF.

This clonotype was recorded a few times. The chain carries TRBV27 and TRBJ2-1, with a weak D call TRBD1 (7 bases). V lost 8 bases and J lost 8, with 22 bases in between. In germline, CDR1 is MNHEY, CDR2 SMNVEV (reference sequence). The CDR3 is 15 residues long. CDR3 sequence (DNA): TGTGCCAGCCTACAAGGGGCAGGGGGAGGCTATGAGCAGTTCTTC. This translates into CASLQGAGGGYEQFF.

A word on this clonotype: A much larger clone sits a single nucleotide away, making a read error possible. The chain has TRBV2 and TRBJ1-4; 8 bases agree with TRBD1. The V gene's germline CDR1 is SNHLY and CDR2 FYNNEI. V lost 8 bases to trimming and J lost 0 bases; unmatched junction nucleotides: 5. This CDR3 is built from 15 residues. CDR3 in amino acids: CASLQGAATNEKLFF. The CDR3 DNA reads as TGTGCCAGCCTTCAGGGGGCTGCAACTAATGAAAAACTGTTTTTT.

This clonotype was seen repeatedly, ten times or more. J is TRBJ2-1 and V is TRBV6-6; no clear D. The CDR3 has 14 amino acids. V lost 2 bases, J lost 7 bases, and 12 bases lay in between. The germline gives CDR1 MNHNY, CDR2 SVGAGI (reference sequence). The CDR3 DNA is TGTGCCAGCAGTTACGCTCTAGGTACGAATGAGCAGTTCTTC. This sequence encodes CASSYALGTNEQFF.

This chain uses TRBV28 with TRBJ1-2; 9 bases match TRBD1. The germline CDR1 and CDR2 sequences are MDHEN and SYDVKM. This CDR3 is 13 amino acids long. The V segment lost 7 bases and the J segment 4 bases; nucleotides outside the gene matches: 4. The CDR3 sequence: CASTGDRVYGYTF. The CDR3 DNA follows: TGTGCCAGCACAGGGGACAGGGTCTATGGCTACACCTTC.

This clonotype appeared a few times. The rearrangement joins TRBV4-2 to TRBJ2-7; 7 bases align to TRBD2. Trimming at V came to 1 base and at J to 6 bases, leaving 12 bases not matched to a gene. The germline V gene encodes CDR1 LGHNA and CDR2 YNFKEQ. This CDR3 region has 16 residues. The CDR3: CASSQVGAGEGSEQYF. The DNA for the CDR3 is TGTGCCAGCAGCCAAGTAGGTGCGGGAGAAGGGAGCGAGCAGTACTTC.

The chain has TRBV12-3 or TRBV12-4 and TRBJ1-5, with D perhaps TRBD1 (5 bases). The CDR3 consists of 14 residues. V was pared by 1 base and J by 7 bases, with 11 bases between. CDR3 in amino acids: CASSLGLGEQPQHF. CDR3 in DNA: TGTGCCAGCAGTTTAGGGCTAGGGGAACAGCCCCAGCATTTT.

This clonotype was seen ten or more times. The chain recombines TRBV12-3 or TRBV12-4 with TRBJ2-6; 7 bases align to TRBD2. CDR3 length equals 16 residues. The V segment lost 3 bases and the J segment 4 bases; nucleotides outside the gene matches: 6. In DNA form, the CDR3 reads TGTGCCAGCAGTTTCTCGAGCGGGACCGGGGCCAACGTCCTGACTTTC. Its protein is CASSFSSGTGANVLTF.

This clonotype was detected ten times or more. The chain recombines TRBV6-5 with TRBJ2-7; 7 bases are shared with TRBD1. The V segment lost 0 bases and the J segment 5 bases; nucleotides outside the gene matches: 7. The CDR3 sequence is 15 residues long. The germline gives CDR1 MNHEY, CDR2 SVGAGI. CDR3 nucleotide sequence: TGTGCCAGCAGTTACTCTCCGACAGGGTCCCACGAGCAGTACTTC. Translation: CASSYSPTGSHEQYF.

Regarding this clonotype: This clone may be a read error of a much larger clone one base away. The J gene is TRBJ2-6, the V gene TRBV20-1; D uncertain. Germline V gene data show CDR1 as DFQATT and CDR2 as SNEGSKA (reference sequence). The CDR3 consists of 14 residues. CDR3 coding DNA: TGCAGTGTTAGAGATGGGGCTGGGGCCAACGTCCTGACTTTC. This translates into CSVRDGAGANVLTF.

This clonotype showed up many times. The chain links TRBV6-1 to TRBJ1-5, with 11 bases aligning to TRBD1. Losses at the gene ends were 5 bases for V and 2 bases for J; bases not matched to a gene: 8. This CDR3 region has 17 residues. Germline V gene sequence: CDR1 MNHNS, CDR2 SASEGT. The CDR3 loop reads CASSLGQGVGGNQPQHF. DNA for the CDR3: TGTGCCAGCAGTCTGGGACAGGGGGTTGGAGGCAATCAGCCCCAGCATTTT.

This chain connects TRBV30 to TRBJ2-7; 7 bases line up with TRBD2. The CDR3 sequence is 13 residues long. CDR1 GTSNPN and CDR2 SVGIG come from the germline V gene (reference sequence). CDR3 nucleotides: TGTGCTCGCGGACCAGCGGGACTATACGAGCAGTACTTC. As protein: CARGPAGLYEQYF.

This clonotype has at least ten counts. The chain joins TRBV28 to TRBJ2-2; maybe TRBD2 (5 bases). CDR1 is MDHEN, CDR2 SYDVKM, per germline. Trimming removed 5 bases from V and 7 bases from J, with 17 bases in between. This CDR3 comprises 15 residues. CDR3 DNA: TGTGCCAGCAGTCCCCTGGGGAACGGGGTCGGGGAGCTGTTTTTT. Translation: CASSPLGNGVGELFF.

This clonotype was observed many times. This chain links TRBV11-2 with TRBJ2-3; D might be TRBD1 (5 bases). The CDR3 consists of 12 residues. Per the germline V gene, CDR1 is SGHAT and CDR2 is FQNNGV. V lost 5 bases and J lost 8, with 11 bases in between. CDR3 DNA sequence: TGTGCCAGCAGCAACCCTCAGGGTACGCAGTATTTT. Its translation is CASSNPQGTQYF. Supplemented by reference TRBV11-2 and TRBJ2-3, the full variable domain reads EAGVAQSPRYKIIEKRQSVAFWCNPISGHATLYWYQQILGQGPKLLIQFQNNGVVDDSQLPKDRFSAERLKGVDSTLKIQPAKLEDSAVYLCASSNPQGTQYFGPGTRLTVL.

This clonotype was recorded at least ten times. The rearrangement links TRBV14 to TRBJ2-1, with D perhaps being TRBD1 or TRBD2 (5 bases each). This CDR3 is 15 amino acids long. Germline V lookup: CDR1 SGHDN, CDR2 FVKESK. V lost 4 bases to trimming and J lost 4 bases, with 14 bases between them. Here the CDR3 reads CASSPPGPEYNEQFF. CDR3 DNA: TGTGCCAGCAGCCCACCGGGACCGGAGTACAATGAGCAGTTCTTC.

This clonotype was detected many times. The genes are TRBV6-1 and TRBJ1-4, with D unresolved. Trimming took 6 bases from V and 8 from J, leaving 16 bases between them. This CDR3 has 14 residues. CDR1 MNHNS and CDR2 SASEGT come from the germline V gene. Written as DNA, the CDR3 is TGTGCCAGCAGCTACACAAAAGGGAGCGAAAAACTGTTTTTT. Translation: CASSYTKGSEKLFF.

A few counts support this clonotype. V usage is TRBV9 and J usage is TRBJ2-3, with 13 bases fitting TRBD2. V lost 4 bases, J lost 9 bases, and 11 bases stayed unmatched. CDR3 length equals 16 residues. CDR1 is SGDLS and CDR2 is YYNGEE in the germline V gene. In DNA form, the CDR3 reads TGTGCCAGCAGCAAAGGACTAGCGGGAGTAATTGAGACGCAGTATTTT. Translated: CASSKGLAGVIETQYF.

About this clonotype itself: A read error may be the cause here, since a much bigger clone is one base away. This chain joins TRBV7-2 and TRBJ2-7; the D gene is possibly TRBD2 (7 bases). Germline V gene lookup returns CDR1 SGHTA and CDR2 FQGNSA. Trimming stripped 1 base from V and 9 bases from J, with 19 bases between. CDR3 size: 15 residues. The CDR3 loop reads CASSLDSWRGQGQYF. For the CDR3, the DNA is TGTGCCAGCAGCTTAGACTCCTGGCGGGGGCAGGGGCAGTACTTC. The whole variable domain, remainder taken from reference TRBV7-2 and TRBJ2-7, is GAGVSQSPSNKVTEKGKDVELRCDPISGHTALYWYRQSLGQGLEFLIYFQGNSAPDKSGLPSDRFSAERTGGSVSTLTIQRTQQEDSAVYLCASSLDSWRGQGQYFGPGTRLTVT.

This clonotype appeared a few times. V is TRBV30 and J is TRBJ2-5, with no clear D. Trimming cost V 2 bases and J 5 bases, with 12 bases left between them. The CDR3 sequence is 13 residues long. Per germline, CDR1 GTSNPN and CDR2 SVGIG (reference sequence). Here the CDR3 reads CAWSNERSETQYF. CDR3 in DNA: TGTGCCTGGAGTAACGAGCGTTCGGAGACCCAGTACTTC.